Each of the 2 T cell receptor beta chains below was sequenced from the same sample in a study of T-cell memory formation after mild COVID-19. From the 5' RACE reads, TCRdb called clonotypes with MiXCR, one entry per CDR3 protein. In the table there are under 110,000 distinct CDR3 sequences, over 15% of which are singletons. Sequenced sample: PBMCs or a T cell subset sorted from them (not recorded which). The receptors derive from an adult woman who had mild COVID-19 (a few samples of this study predate the infection). Cell type and time point are not known.

This clonotype has only a few counts. This rearrangement joins TRBV4-1 to TRBJ2-1; the D is unclear. This CDR3 region has 19 residues. In germline, CDR1 is MGHRA, CDR2 YSYEKL. Trimming left V 1 base short and J 4 bases short, with 23 bases between. The DNA of the CDR3 is TGCGCCAGCAGCCAAGTTTCTGGGTCTACCGTGTACCAATACAATGAGCAGTTCTTC. This codes for CASSQVSGSTVYQYNEQFF.

The table lists this clonotype with a few counts. The rearrangement joins TRBV4-3 to TRBJ2-3; 9 bases agree with TRBD2. The CDR3 spans 17 residues. Trimming cost V 3 bases and J 4 bases; bases outside gene matches: 11. Germline CDR1 is LGHNA and CDR2 is YSLEER. The CDR3 is CASSQVWKREEADTQYF. In nucleotides, the CDR3 is TGCGCCAGCAGCCAGGTGTGGAAGCGGGAGGAAGCAGATACGCAGTATTTT.